This is a list of T cell receptor beta chains from one sample in a study of T cell repertoires in cytomegalovirus infection. These receptors' targets are unknown. In TCRdb, the reads were re-called with MiXCR into one record per CDR3 protein. The top ten hold about 20% of the sample, which has about 740,000 distinct CDR3 sequences, about 33% seen once. The material sequenced was cultured PBMCs, taken from culture after CMV antigen stimulation. All receptors come from a human donor in good health (CMV status not recorded). Some clones in this sample may be carry-over from other donors' samples. Each CDR3 is given with its conserved first and last residue. D genes are given only for firm matches. Rows may omit the clone size; those that give it use once, few, many or a size class.

13	TRBV20-1	TRBJ2-3	NA	NA	CSVWGSVTDTQYF	TGCAGTGTTTGGGGATCGGTCACAGATACGCAGTATTTT
14	TRBV7-2	TRBJ2-5	NA	few	CASSVGLTPETQYF	TGTGCCAGCAGCGTAGGACTGACCCCGGAGACCCAGTACTTC
16	TRBV7-6	TRBJ2-3	TRBD1	many	CASSPLTGARGDTQYF	TGTGCCAGCAGCCCGCTGACAGGGGCCAGGGGAGATACGCAGTATTTT
17	TRBV7-9	TRBJ2-6	NA	NA	CASSLVGFQRGANVLTF	TGTGCCAGCAGCTTAGTTGGGTTTCAGAGAGGGGCCAACGTCCTGACTTTC
12	TRBV20-1	TRBJ2-7	NA	NA	CSARSGSYEQYF	TGCAGTGCTAGGAGTGGTAGCTACGAGCAGTACTTC
13	TRBV7-2	TRBJ1-5	NA	NA	CASSLHGEQPQHF	TGTGCCAGCAGCTTGCACGGGGAGCAGCCCCAGCATTTT
16	TRBV20-1	TRBJ2-3	TRBD2	few	CSATSRGGSSTDTQYF	TGCAGTGCCACAAGTCGCGGGGGGTCTAGCACAGATACGCAGTATTTT
14	TRBV30	TRBJ1-1	NA	NA	CAWSVHSGGTEAFF	TGTGCCTGGAGTGTACACTCAGGAGGGACTGAAGCTTTCTTT
16	TRBV7-9	TRBJ1-6	NA	few	CASSSSGGATGSPLHF	TGTGCCAGCAGCTCATCTGGGGGAGCGACTGGTTCACCCCTCCACTTT
13	TRBV20-1	TRBJ1-1	NA	NA	CSALRGVHTEAFF	TGCAGTGCCCTTCGCGGGGTTCACACTGAAGCTTTCTTT
16	TRBV19	TRBJ1-5	NA	NA	CASSMPGLSSSQPQHF	TGTGCCAGTAGTATGCCAGGGCTAAGCTCTTCGCAGCCCCAGCATTTT
14	TRBV7-2	TRBJ2-3	NA	NA	CASSRGFSTDTQYF	TGTGCCAGCAGCCGGGGCTTTTCCACAGATACGCAGTATTTT
13	TRBV11-1	TRBJ2-7	TRBD2	few	CASAVGGSYEQYF	TGTGCCAGCGCCGTGGGGGGGAGCTACGAGCAGTACTTC
15	TRBV19	TRBJ1-1	NA	few	CASSIQGQAYTEAFF	TGTGCCAGTAGTATCCAGGGGCAAGCGTACACTGAAGCTTTCTTT
14	TRBV4-3	TRBJ2-2	NA	NA	CASSQASSTGELFF	TGCGCCAGCAGCCAAGCTAGCTCCACCGGGGAGCTGTTTTTT
13	TRBV30	TRBJ2-7	NA	few	CAWSVFSRYEQYF	TGTGCCTGGAGTGTTTTCAGCCGTTACGAGCAGTACTTC
19	TRBV7-9	TRBJ1-1	TRBD1	few	CASSPSAGTAKSGNTEAFF	TGTGCCAGCAGCCCATCCGCCGGGACAGCCAAATCGGGAAACACTGAAGCTTTCTTT
14	TRBV11-2	TRBJ2-7	NA	few	CASSSIKRPYEQYF	TGTGCCAGCAGCTCCATCAAGAGACCCTACGAGCAGTACTTC
15	TRBV7-8	TRBJ2-7	NA	NA	CASSLGGGPGNEQYF	TGTGCCAGCAGCTTAGGAGGGGGGCCCGGGAACGAGCAGTACTTC
16	TRBV19	TRBJ2-3	TRBD1	few	CASRRQGAASTDTQYF	TGTGCCAGTAGGAGACAGGGGGCGGCGAGCACAGATACGCAGTATTTT
14	TRBV6-2/TRBV6-3	TRBJ1-1	NA	NA	CASSSRPQGGEAFF	TGTGCCAGCAGTTCCCGTCCGCAGGGTGGTGAAGCTTTCTTT
15	TRBV15	TRBJ2-1	NA	NA	CATSSGGRSYNEQFF	TGTGCCACCAGCAGTGGCGGGCGCTCCTACAATGAGCAGTTCTTC
13	TRBV7-9	TRBJ2-1	TRBD1	NA	CASSLQDRQEQFF	TGTGCCAGCAGCTTACAGGACAGGCAAGAGCAGTTCTTC
19	TRBV12-3/TRBV12-4	TRBJ2-1	NA	few	CASSPFLFPPRVSYNEQFF	TGTGCCAGCAGTCCCTTCCTTTTTCCCCCAAGGGTGTCCTACAATGAGCAGTTCTTC
14	TRBV2	TRBJ1-5	TRBD1	once	CASSDQPGGKPQHF	TGTGCCAGCAGTGATCAGCCAGGGGGTAAGCCCCAGCATTTT
14	TRBV10-3	TRBJ1-1	NA	NA	CAIRPTGSNTEAFF	TGTGCCATCAGGCCTACAGGGTCCAACACTGAAGCTTTCTTT
15	TRBV7-8	TRBJ2-3	TRBD1	many	CASSLDRGSSDTQYF	TGTGCCAGCAGTTTGGACAGGGGTTCTTCGGATACGCAGTATTTT
13	TRBV27	TRBJ1-1	NA	NA	CARFSGRHPEAFF	TGTGCCAGATTTTCTGGCAGACATCCTGAAGCTTTCTTT
15	TRBV15	TRBJ2-5	TRBD2	NA	CATSFPLAGKETQYF	TGTGCCACCAGCTTTCCACTAGCGGGAAAAGAGACCCAGTACTTC
18	TRBV6-8	TRBJ2-2	NA	NA	CASSYEGGGFANTGELFF	TGTGCCAGCAGTTACGAAGGGGGGGGGTTCGCGAACACCGGGGAGCTGTTTTTT
14	TRBV28	TRBJ1-5	NA	NA	CASSSSESNQPQHF	TGTGCCAGCAGTTCAAGTGAGAGCAATCAGCCCCAGCATTTT
17	TRBV7-3	TRBJ1-1	NA	once	CASSLVSAGVMNTEAFF	TGTGCCAGCAGCTTAGTTTCCGCAGGGGTGATGAACACTGAAGCTTTCTTT
15	TRBV11-1	TRBJ1-3	NA	few	CASSPGPLAGNTIYF	TGTGCCAGCAGCCCAGGACCGCTCGCTGGAAACACCATATATTTT
13	TRBV19	TRBJ2-3	NA	few	CASSITNTDTQYF	TGTGCCAGTAGTATTACAAACACAGATACGCAGTATTTT
12	TRBV6-5	TRBJ2-1	NA	few	CASSKLSEGQFF	TGTGCCAGCAGCAAGCTTTCCGAGGGGCAGTTCTTC
16	TRBV7-9	TRBJ1-2	NA	many	CASSRTGGSPTGGYTF	TGTGCCAGCAGCCGGACGGGGGGGTCCCCTACAGGGGGCTACACCTTC
14	TRBV28	TRBJ1-1	NA	NA	CASNPPGQNTEAFF	TGTGCCAGCAATCCCCCGGGACAGAACACTGAAGCTTTCTTT
15	TRBV7-2	TRBJ1-4	TRBD1	NA	CASSRGDRDGEKLFF	TGTGCCAGCAGCCGGGGTGACAGGGATGGTGAAAAACTGTTTTTT
16	TRBV7-2	TRBJ2-2	NA	few	CASSSFAPTNTGELFF	TGTGCCAGCAGCTCCTTCGCCCCCACGAACACCGGGGAGCTGTTTTTT
16	TRBV4-3	TRBJ2-7	TRBD1	NA	CASSPNFGTAAYEQYF	TGCGCCAGCAGCCCCAATTTTGGGACAGCGGCGTACGAGCAGTACTTC
15	TRBV18	TRBJ2-7	NA	NA	CASSRGTDTTYEQYF	TGTGCCAGCTCACGTGGGACCGATACGACCTACGAGCAGTACTTC
13	TRBV28	TRBJ2-1	NA	few	CASRELAYNEQFF	TGTGCCAGCAGAGAACTAGCCTACAATGAGCAGTTCTTC